These 17 T cell receptor beta chains were sequenced from one sample in a study of response to subunit inactivated influenza vaccine. TCRdb used MiXCR to reprocess the RT-PCR reads, holding one entry per CDR3 protein. The sample shows 200,000 to 300,000 distinct CDR3 sequences, 12% of them seen only once. The starting material was non-naive T cells sorted from PBMCs, obtained roughly 15 days before vaccination. These receptor sequences come from a man aged 50 to 60 who received an inactivated influenza vaccine.

V usage is TRBV5-1 and J usage is TRBJ1-2; D is possibly TRBD1 (6 bases). Germline CDR1 reads SGHRS; CDR2 reads YFSETQ. CDR3 size: 13 residues. V shed 5 bases and J shed 2 bases, with 10 bases lying between them. CDR3 residues: CASREGQNYGYTF. The DNA of the CDR3 is TGCGCCAGCAGAGAAGGACAGAACTATGGCTACACCTTC.

The chain links TRBV20-1 to TRBJ2-1; unclear D gene. This CDR3 region has 13 residues. Trimming pared 3 bases from V and 8 bases from J, leaving 14 bases between. Germline V gene sequence: CDR1 DFQATT, CDR2 SNEGSKA (reference sequence). The CDR3 is CSASDGPRDEQFF. For the CDR3, the DNA is TGCAGTGCTAGTGACGGGCCCCGGGATGAGCAGTTCTTC.

The V call is TRBV19, the J call TRBJ1-5; the match to TRBD1 covers 7 bases. Germline trimming cut 4 bases from V and 2 bases from J; bases unmatched to any gene: 5. In germline, CDR1 is LNHDA, CDR2 SQIVND (reference sequence). CDR3 length: 15 amino acids. The CDR3 sequence is CASSTEGAGNQPQHF. CDR3 nucleotide sequence: TGTGCCAGTAGTACTGAGGGGGCAGGCAATCAGCCCCAGCATTTT.

This clonotype has at least ten counts. This sequence joins TRBV29-1 and TRBJ2-2; 7 positions agree with TRBD1. The CDR3 is made up of 15 amino acids. V gave up 0 bases and J gave up 6 bases; unmatched junction bases: 7. CDR1 is SQVTM, CDR2 ANQGSEA, per germline. The CDR3 is CSVEERGQPSGELFF. The CDR3, as DNA: TGCAGCGTTGAAGAGAGGGGACAGCCTTCCGGGGAGCTGTTTTTT.

The V call is TRBV5-1, the J call TRBJ2-3, with D perhaps matching TRBD2 (6 bases). Germline V gene lookup returns CDR1 SGHRS and CDR2 YFSETQ. The CDR3 covers 14 residues. V was shortened by 0 bases and J by 5 bases, with 10 bases between the two germline ends. CDR3 loop: CASSLGGAGDTQYF. The CDR3 DNA reads TGCGCCAGCAGCTTGGGCGGGGCTGGAGATACGCAGTATTTT.

This clonotype has a handful of counts. This chain connects TRBV3-1 to TRBJ2-1; TRBD2 matches at 10 bases. This CDR3 comprises 18 residues. The J segment lost 1 base and the V segment lost 7 bases, leaving 13 bases of the junction unmatched. The germline gives CDR1 LGHDT, CDR2 YNNKEL (reference sequence). The CDR3 DNA follows: TGTGCCAGCACCCCGGGGATGCGAGCGGGAGGGTCCTACAATGAGCAGTTCTTC. Amino acids: CASTPGMRAGGSYNEQFF.

This clonotype was observed a handful of times. V gene TRBV12-3 or TRBV12-4 combines with J gene TRBJ1-5, with D possibly TRBD1 on 5 matching bases. Trimming shortened V by 2 bases and J by 4 bases, and 12 bases separated the two germline ends. The CDR3 loop spans 15 amino acids. DNA of the CDR3: TGTGCCAGCAGTTTAAGTCAGGGAGCAAATCAGCCCCAGCATTTT. Amino acids: CASSLSQGANQPQHF.

This rearrangement joins TRBV27 to TRBJ2-7, with 7 bases aligning to TRBD2. This CDR3 comprises 15 residues. Germline CDR1 MNHEY, CDR2 SMNVEV (reference sequence). Trimming took 2 bases from V and 0 from J; bases not matched to a gene: 4. The DNA of the CDR3 is TGTGCCAGCAGTTTAGGCCCGGGAGGCTCCTACGAGCAGTACTTC. Translated: CASSLGPGGSYEQYF.

The sample holds a few counts of this clonotype. The chain joins TRBV9 to TRBJ2-3; a possible D gene is TRBD2 (6 bases). CDR1 is SGDLS and CDR2 is YYNGEE in the germline V gene. V lost 3 bases and J lost 2, with 16 bases in between. This CDR3 spans 16 amino acids. The CDR3, as DNA: TGTGCCAGCAGCGCCAGTGGAGGGTCTGACACAGATACGCAGTATTTT. It yields the protein CASSASGGSDTDTQYF.

This clonotype has more than one count but fewer than ten. The chain is built from TRBV20-1 and TRBJ1-6, with D possibly matching TRBD1 (6 bases). The ends were cut back, 5 bases at V and 0 bases at J, with 14 bases in the middle. The CDR3 is made up of 16 amino acids. Germline V gene data show CDR1 as DFQATT and CDR2 as SNEGSKA (reference sequence). CDR3 in DNA: TGCAGTGCTCCTGGGGGGCCGAGCTCCTATAATTCACCCCTCCACTTT. It is translated as CSAPGGPSSYNSPLHF.

A few counts support this clonotype. The rearrangement uses TRBV7-2 and TRBJ2-7; 10 bases are shared with TRBD2. With V trimmed by 5 bases and J by 7 bases, 11 bases remained unmatched. Germline CDR1 and CDR2: SGHTA and FQGNSA. The CDR3 runs 15 residues. DNA for the CDR3: TGTGCCAGCAGCCGCGGACTAGCGGAAAAGGGTGAGCAGTACTTC. This translates into CASSRGLAEKGEQYF.

At least ten counts were recorded for this clonotype. This chain links TRBV9 with TRBJ2-5; D is ambiguous. V shed 4 bases and J shed 2 bases, with 18 bases lying between them. CDR3 length: 16 residues. Germline V CDR1 and CDR2: SGDLS, YYNGEE. In DNA, the CDR3 is TGTGCCAGCAGCAGTTTTCTGACGACCCCACAAGAGACCCAGTACTTC. This codes for CASSSFLTTPQETQYF. Based on the CDR3 plus reference TRBV9 and TRBJ2-5, the full variable domain is DSGVTQTPKHLITATGQRVTLRCSPRSGDLSVYWYQQSLDQGLQFLIQYYNGEERAKGNILERFSAQQFPDLHSELNLSSLELGDSALYFCASSSFLTTPQETQYFGPGTRLLVL.

The chain employs TRBV20-1 and TRBJ2-7; D call uncertain. CDR3 length: 11 residues. Germline V gene sequence: CDR1 DFQATT, CDR2 SNEGSKA (reference sequence). V was shortened by 4 bases and J by 7 bases, with 11 bases between the two germline ends. The CDR3 DNA follows: TGCAGTGCTACCACGCTACAGGAGCAGTACTTC. Translating it yields CSATTLQEQYF.

This clonotype was observed many times. The rearrangement links TRBV5-5 to TRBJ1-2; the D is unclear. V shed 7 bases and J shed 2 bases, with 6 bases lying between them. CDR3 size: 11 residues. Germline V gene lookup returns CDR1 SGHKS and CDR2 YYEKEE (reference sequence). CDR3: CASGGNYGYTF. The CDR3 DNA reads as TGTGCCAGCGGCGGAAACTATGGCTACACCTTC.

This clonotype was counted only a few times. V usage is TRBV11-2 and J usage is TRBJ2-3; D call uncertain. The V and J ends lost 3 bases and 0 bases respectively, with 13 bases between them. This CDR3 region has 16 residues. In germline, CDR1 is SGHAT, CDR2 FQNNGV. The CDR3 DNA reads as TGTGCCAGCAGCTTGCACCTGGACCGTAGCACAGATACGCAGTATTTT. Protein sequence: CASSLHLDRSTDTQYF.

V and J are TRBV10-3 and TRBJ2-7, with no clear D. V gave up 6 bases and J gave up 1 base, with 10 bases separating them. The germline gives CDR1 ENHRY, CDR2 SYGVKD. The CDR3 spans 13 residues. This CDR3 is CAISRDGSYEQYF. In nucleotides, the CDR3 is TGTGCCATCAGCCGAGACGGGTCCTACGAGCAGTACTTC.

The rearrangement uses TRBV12-3 or TRBV12-4 and TRBJ1-4, with D perhaps TRBD1 (6 bases). V gave up 11 bases and J gave up 2 bases, with 15 bases separating them. CDR3 length equals 14 residues. As DNA, the CDR3 is TGTGCCTGCAAAAGGACAGCCACTAATGAAAAACTGTTTTTT. It specifies CACKRTATNEKLFF.